The 27 T cell receptor beta chains listed next were all sequenced from one sample in a study of tumor-infiltrating lymphocytes in primary liver carcinoma. Extraction also yielded germline DNA, while blood RNA was obtained from unsorted whole blood. TCR beta cDNA was made from roughly 450 ng total RNA with a constant-region primer. Investigators got TCR beta libraries out of three nested multiplex PCR rounds, done with slightly modified ARM-PCR. It was with TRBV1-TRBV30 forward primers and a C-beta reverse primer that the first two PCR rounds were run, at roughly 10 cycles each. A single record per CDR3 protein comes from TCRdb applying MiXCR to the multiplex PCR reads. The sample gives about 300,000 distinct CDR3 sequences, 65% of which show up once; roughly 9% is in the top ten. Sequences were obtained from peripheral blood. The receptors shown here come from a man aged 35 to 55 with primary liver carcinoma and hepatitis B virus infection.

Note on this clonotype: One end of the junction is discordant with germline, which a read error may explain. The V and J genes are TRBV6-5 and TRBJ2-2, with a tentative D call TRBD1 (7 bases). This CDR3 region has 19 residues. The germline CDR1 and CDR2 sequences are MNHEY and SVGAGI. The CDR3 sequence: CGSSYSTGYGAGGSGELFF. CDR3 coding DNA: TGTGGCAGCAGTTACTCGACCGGCTATGGGGCAGGGGGGAGCGGGGAGCTGTTTTTT.

This chain connects TRBV12-3 or TRBV12-4 to TRBJ2-5, with D hard to call. V was clipped by 6 bases and J by 5 bases, with 7 bases between them. The CDR3 loop spans 11 amino acids. The CDR3 loop is CASRFHETQYF. CDR3 DNA: TGTGCCAGCAGATTCCATGAGACCCAGTACTTC.

Ten or more counts support this clonotype. A junction end diverges from the germline sequence, so it may reflect a read error. The chain uses TRBV12-3 or TRBV12-4 and TRBJ2-5, with 9 bases that match TRBD1. The CDR3 covers 12 residues. The CDR3 sequence: CASSPDSGTGLF. CDR3 sequence (DNA): TGTGCCAGCAGTCCCGATTCCGGGACAGGGTTGTTC.

This clonotype was counted many times. The rearrangement links TRBV11-2 to TRBJ2-1; tentative D call: TRBD2 (6 bases). The CDR3 loop spans 16 amino acids. Looked up from germline, CDR1 is SGHAT and CDR2 is FQNNGV. V shed 4 bases and J shed 1 base, with 14 bases lying between them. CDR3 amino acids: CASSSLRGMSYNEQFF. The CDR3 nucleotides read TGTGCCAGCAGCTCCCTCCGCGGGATGTCCTACAATGAGCAGTTCTTC.

This clonotype showed up just once. Because it lacks the conserved phenylalanine or tryptophan at the end, this CDR3 is likely a read error. The chain carries TRBV11-3 and TRBJ2-1, with D hard to call. The CDR3 is 12 amino acids. The germline V gene encodes CDR1 SGHNT and CDR2 YENEEA. The CDR3 nucleotides read TGCGCCAGCAGCTTACTGCGCCATGAGCAGTTCCTC. Translated: CASSLLRHEQFL.

As to this clonotype: A much larger clonotype is one base distant, so this may be a read error. The V and J genes are TRBV12-3 or TRBV12-4 and TRBJ1-2; D gene uncertain. The CDR3 consists of 14 residues. The ends were cut back, 9 bases at V and 6 bases at J, with 20 bases in the middle. CDR3 protein: CARRNPSFWDGYTF. In nucleotides, the CDR3 is TGTGCCAGGAGGAATCCTAGCTTTTGGGATGGCTACACCTTC.

This clonotype was found a few times. Relative to the germline gene, one junction end is altered; a read error may explain this. The CDR3 loop is CASSPQSTAYEQYF. The CDR3, as DNA: TGTGCCAGCAGCCCCCAATCGACAGCTTACGAGCAGTATTTC. The V gene is TRBV7-9, the J gene TRBJ2-7; perhaps TRBD1 as D (5 bases). The germline V gene encodes CDR1 SEHNR and CDR2 FQNEAQ (reference sequence). The CDR3 totals 14 residues.

To note about this clonotype: Sequence at one end of the junction differs from germline and may be a read error. The chain links TRBV4-2 to TRBJ2-2; D possibly corresponds to TRBD2 (5 bases). The CDR3 has 17 amino acids. Germline CDR1 is LGHNA and CDR2 is YNFKEQ. DNA for the CDR3: TGTGTCAGCAGCCAAGGTGACTGGGATTCGAACACCGGGGAACTGTTTTTT. It specifies CVSSQGDWDSNTGELFF.

This clonotype is a singleton in its sample. This may be a read error, as it is one base from a much larger clone. The CDR3 end shows no conserved phenylalanine or tryptophan, and so a read error is likely. CDR3 DNA: TGTGCCAGCAGTTTTAACTATGGCTACACCCTC. Amino acids: CASSFNYGYTL. The chain carries TRBV6-1 and TRBJ1-2; no clear D gene. Trimming took 5 bases from V and 1 from J, leaving 2 bases between them. Germline V gives CDR1 MNHNS, CDR2 SASEGT. The CDR3 has 11 amino acids.

Turning to this clonotype: The junction and the germline gene differ at one end; a read error may be behind it. V is TRBV4-1 and J is TRBJ2-1, with TRBD2 as a possible D gene (5 bases). Germline assignment: CDR1 MGHRA and CDR2 YSYEKL. CDR3 length equals 13 residues. This CDR3 is CASSQDGGNGQFF. The CDR3 region has the DNA TGCGCCAGCAGCCAAGATGGAGGTAATGGGCAGTTCTTC.

With regard to this clonotype: Compared with germline, one end of the junction differs, possibly owing to a read error. The rearrangement uses TRBV5-4 and TRBJ2-1; D uncertain. The length of the CDR3 is 15 residues. Germline CDR1 reads SGHNT; CDR2 reads YYREEE (reference sequence). This CDR3 reads CASSLEVGRSNEQLF. Written as DNA, the CDR3 is TGTGCCAGCAGCTTGGAGGTCGGCCGATCCAATGAGCAGCTCTTC.

This clonotype has at least ten counts. The chain is built from TRBV11-3 and TRBJ2-1, with a tentative D call TRBD2 (7 bases). V gave up 2 bases and J gave up 10 bases, with 21 bases separating them. The CDR3 consists of 16 residues. Germline-derived CDR1 and CDR2 are SGHNT and YENEEA. For the CDR3, the DNA is TGTGCCAGCAGCTTAATCGGGGGGCTAGGGATTGGCGAGCAGTTCTTC. It encodes CASSLIGGLGIGEQFF.

In the case of this clonotype: No conserved phenylalanine or tryptophan is present at the end of the CDR3, so a read error is the likely explanation. The limits of the CDR3 on the DNA are not certain, so only TCRdb's listed CDR3 is given. CDR3 in amino acids: CASSARGQADTRYS. The V and J genes are TRBV6-1 and TRBJ2-3; the table gives TRBD1 as D, unverified against the DNA. The CDR3 adds up to 14 amino acids, both ends counted. Germline lookup yields CDR1 MNHNS and CDR2 SASEGT.

This sequence joins TRBV12-3 or TRBV12-4 and TRBJ2-3, with 13 bases lining up with TRBD2. This CDR3 comprises 16 residues. V lost 7 bases and J lost 5; bases outside the gene matches: 9. CDR3 in DNA: TGTGCCAGCACTTCGGGGACTAGCGGGACTGGAGATACGCAGTATTTT. Its translation: CASTSGTSGTGDTQYF.

This CDR3 reads CASSQTGDVQYF. The CDR3 nucleotides are TGTGCCAGCTCACAAACAGGGGATGTGCAGTACTTC. The chain has TRBV18 and TRBJ2-7; TRBD1 agrees at 7 bases. Losses at the gene ends were 4 bases for V and 9 bases for J; bases not matched to a gene: 6. This CDR3 region has 12 residues. Germline CDR1 is KGHSH and CDR2 is LQKENI.

Remarks on this clonotype: A clone one base away is much larger, so this may be a read error. The chain uses TRBV12-3 or TRBV12-4 and TRBJ1-2; D is possibly TRBD1 (5 bases). The V and J ends lost 7 bases and 4 bases respectively, with 16 bases between them. There are 14 residues in the CDR3. This chain's CDR3 is CASTPGGYTYGYTF. DNA for the CDR3: TGTGCCAGCACCCCTGGGGGATATACCTATGGCTACACCTTC.

Comments on this clonotype: The junction shows a germline mismatch at one end, possibly a read error. V and J are TRBV10-3 and TRBJ1-4, with no clear D. The germline V gene encodes CDR1 ENHRY and CDR2 SYGVKD. The CDR3 consists of 13 residues. CDR3 sequence reads: CVIGRDLYEKLFF. In nucleotides, the CDR3 is TGTGTCATCGGTCGCGACCTTTATGAAAAACTGTTTTTT.

Comment on this clonotype: One junction end does not reproduce the germline sequence, and a read error may be involved. V and J are TRBV5-1 and TRBJ2-2; 12 nucleotides line up with TRBD2. The CDR3 runs to 16 residues. CDR1 SGHRS and CDR2 YFSETQ come from the germline V gene. Here the CDR3 DNA reads TGCACCAGCAGCCCCCTAGCGGGAGGGGGCACCGGGGAGCTGTTTTTT. It is translated as CTSSPLAGGGTGELFF.

The chain carries TRBV30 and TRBJ2-1; D might be TRBD1 (5 bases). V was trimmed by 2 bases and J by 4 bases, leaving 12 bases between them. Looked up from germline, CDR1 is GTSNPN and CDR2 is SVGIG (reference sequence). This CDR3 region has 14 residues. The chain's CDR3 is CAWSTGQPYNEQFF. CDR3 coding DNA: TGTGCCTGGAGTACCGGACAACCTTACAATGAGCAGTTCTTC. Together with reference TRBV30 and TRBJ2-1, the CDR3 gives the full variable domain: SQTIHQWPATLVQPVGSPLSLECTVEGTSNPNLYWYRQAAGRGLQLLFYSVGIGQISSEVPQNLSASRPQDRQFILSSKKLLLSDSGFYLCAWSTGQPYNEQFFGPGTRLTVL.

Comments on this clonotype: This could be a read error, since a much larger clone is one nucleotide away. This sequence joins TRBV4-1 and TRBJ2-1, with unresolved D. The V gene lost 4 bases and the J gene lost 5 bases, with 15 bases spanning the gap. Germline loops: CDR1 MGHRA, CDR2 YSYEKL. The CDR3 is 15 amino acids. The CDR3 protein is CASSRRTARDNEQFF. DNA of the CDR3: TGCGCCAGCAGCCGGCGGACCGCCCGGGACAATGAGCAGTTCTTC.

A note on this clonotype: Being one base from a much bigger clone, this may be a read error. The CDR3 protein is CASRQGTVTQYF. As DNA, the CDR3 is TGTGCCAGCAGACAGGGAACAGTTACGCAGTATTTT. This rearrangement joins TRBV6-5 to TRBJ2-3; weak D call: TRBD1 (6 bases). The germline CDR1 and CDR2 sequences are MNHEY and SVGAGI. The CDR3 spans 12 residues.

J is TRBJ2-5 and V is TRBV20-1, with 8 bases fitting TRBD1. The germline gives CDR1 DFQATT, CDR2 SNEGSKA (reference sequence). V gave up 3 bases and J gave up 4 bases; unmatched junction bases: 10. The CDR3 spans 15 residues. CDR3 DNA: TGCAGTGCTAGGACCCGGACAGGGCTTGGAGAGACCCAGTACTTC. Its translation is CSARTRTGLGETQYF.

CDR3 nucleotides: TGTGCCAACGACTTAACGCCGGGACAGGGAGCTTTCTTT. Amino acid sequence: CANDLTPGQGAFF. This chain joins TRBV12-3 or TRBV12-4 and TRBJ1-1, with 9 bases fitting TRBD1. The V segment lost 10 bases and the J segment 10 bases; nucleotides outside the gene matches: 13. The CDR3 spans 13 residues.

This clonotype was observed at least ten times. The rearrangement links TRBV4-1 to TRBJ2-7; no definite D call. The CDR3 is 15 amino acids. In germline, CDR1 is MGHRA, CDR2 YSYEKL. The germline V and J ends were trimmed by 3 bases and 5 bases, with 17 bases remaining between them. CDR3 nucleotide sequence: TGCGCCAGCAGCCATAACATAGCAGACCCTCACGAGCAGTACTTC. It is translated as CASSHNIADPHEQYF.

The V and J genes are TRBV9 and TRBJ1-1; D is undetermined. Germline CDR1 SGDLS, CDR2 YYNGEE. There are 16 residues in the CDR3. Trimming stripped 4 bases from V and 4 bases from J, with 20 bases between. CDR3 region: CASSPSRKLLSTEAFF. The CDR3 region has the DNA TGTGCCAGCAGCCCGTCGAGGAAGCTGTTGAGCACTGAAGCTTTCTTT.

This clonotype showed up just once. Germline and junction disagree at one end, which may indicate a read error. V gene TRBV4-1 combines with J gene TRBJ2-1; TRBD2 matches 7 bases. Germline lookup yields CDR1 MGHRA and CDR2 YSYEKL. CDR3 length equals 19 residues. The CDR3 is CTSSQDRGGRARVHNEQFF. The CDR3 DNA reads TGCACCAGCAGCCAAGACCGAGGAGGGAGGGCCAGGGTTCACAATGAGCAGTTCTTC.

In the case of this clonotype: Sequence at one end of the junction differs from germline and may be a read error. The V call is TRBV29-1, the J call TRBJ2-5; 11 bases map to TRBD1. This CDR3 spans 15 amino acids. Per the germline V gene, CDR1 is SQVTM and CDR2 is ANQGSEA. In DNA, the CDR3 is TGCAACGTTGAAGCGGACAGGGGGCGAGCAGAGATCCAATACTTC. Amino acid sequence: CNVEADRGRAEIQYF.